The text below deals with one T cell receptor beta chain. Its target is not known. The CDR3 extends over 15 amino acids. CDR1 and CDR2 (germline): MNHEY, SVGAGI. Trimming pared 4 bases from V and 4 bases from J, leaving 13 bases between. The data were taken from a study of OX40 agonist ivuxolimab in advanced cancers. Study-wide context: Cancers in dose escalation were hepatocellular, melanoma, renal cell and head and neck. One patient with hepatocellular carcinoma and two with cutaneous melanoma, three in all, had partial responses. Study-level points and caveats: Doses of 0.1 to 3.0 mg/kg were accompanied by clonal expansion of CD4+ and CD8+ blood T cells by week 6. Relative to CD4+, CD8+ T cells held more expanded clones on average.

The method was immunoSEQ multiplex PCR; TCRdb's version includes in-frame clones alone and lacks a portion of them. There are some 47,000 clones in the sample; around 80% occur only once, and roughly 7% lies in the top ten. The source is an adult with an advanced solid tumor such as melanoma, head and neck, liver or kidney cancer. The J gene is TRBJ2-2, the V gene TRBV6-5; the D gene is possibly TRBD2 (6 bases). The starting material was CD4+ or CD8+ T cells sorted from blood, obtained in a trial of the OX40 agonist ivuxolimab. As DNA, the CDR3 is TGTGCCAGCAGTTCTCTGGGACTTACCACCGGGGAGCTGTTTTTT. Protein product: CASSSLGLTTGELFF.